This TCR beta chain was captured by sequencing in a study of regulatory T cells in long-lasting Graves disease. Sequencing libraries for TCR beta were prepared with iRepertoire HTBI primers and Arm-PCR of CDR3 regions. From the multiplex PCR reads, TCRdb called clonotypes with MiXCR, one entry per CDR3 protein. The sample carries some 300,000 distinct CDR3 sequences, 20% to 25% recorded once. Noted time point: persistent/refractory GD, antithyroid drugs over 5 years with positive TRAb. There was RNA extracted from PBMCs, and the TCR library was made from it. Germline V gene sequence: CDR1 ENHRY, CDR2 SYGVKD. This CDR3 has 11 residues. Germline trimming cut 6 bases from V and 9 bases from J; bases unmatched to any gene: 5.

The chain recombines TRBV10-3 with TRBJ2-7; 7 bases agree with TRBD1. Specimen: peripheral blood mononuclear cells (PBMCs), collected when the disease was refractory, from a patient treated with antithyroid drugs. The TCR comes from a female donor with Graves disease. CDR3 nucleotide sequence: TGTGCCATCAGAGAGGACAGGCGGCAGTACTTC. This translates into CAIREDRRQYF.